The present TCR beta chain was sequenced within a study of T cell responses to AZD1222 COVID-19 vaccine. The germline CDR1 and CDR2 sequences are MNHNY and SVGAGI (reference sequence). Trimming cost V 7 bases and J 5 bases, with 14 bases left between them. The CDR3 runs to 13 residues. The method was immunoSEQ multiplex PCR; TCRdb's version includes in-frame clones alone and lacks a portion of them. The sample records about 140,000 clones, around 84% being singletons. The rearrangement uses TRBV6-6 and TRBJ1-1; perhaps TRBD1 as D (6 bases). The source is an adult who received the AZD1222 COVID-19 vaccine. The starting material was peripheral blood, obtained 28 days after the second AZD1222 dose. For the CDR3, the DNA is TGTGCCAGCACCGGGACACCCGTTACTGAAGCTTTCTTT. Translation: CASTGTPVTEAFF.